The 18 T cell receptor beta chains below all came from one sample that was sequenced in a study of cytomegalovirus exposure and HLA in healthy donors. Primers included in the PCR were 60 Vbeta and 13 Jbeta primers. Data came from immunoSEQ multiplex PCR; TCRdb stores just in-frame clones and leaves some out. The top ten hold around an eighth of the sample, which has 120,000 or so clones, over 65% seen once. Specimen: PBMCs. The receptors stem from a man aged 25-45 years in good health and CMV-seropositive.

The rearrangement joins TRBV7-9 to TRBJ1-5; weak D call: TRBD1 (5 bases). Trimming took 0 bases from V and 7 from J, leaving 7 bases between them. CDR3 length: 13 residues. CDR1 SEHNR and CDR2 FQNEAQ come from the germline V gene (reference sequence). The CDR3 sequence is CASSLAGGQPQHF. CDR3 DNA: TGTGCCAGCAGCTTAGCCGGGGGACAGCCCCAGCATTTT.

This clone was picked up one time. The genes are TRBV18 and TRBJ1-1; 7 bases line up with TRBD1. The trim removed 0 bases at V and 7 bases at J, leaving 2 bases unmatched. In germline, CDR1 is KGHSH, CDR2 LQKENI. This CDR3 spans 13 amino acids. This chain's CDR3 is CASSPPTGYEAFF. The CDR3 DNA follows: TGTGCCAGCTCACCACCGACAGGGTATGAAGCTTTCTTT.

This clone is a singleton in its sample. The V gene is TRBV6-1, the J gene TRBJ2-3; D is undetermined. V lost 7 bases to trimming and J lost 5 bases, with 10 bases between them. Germline V gene lookup returns CDR1 MNHNS and CDR2 SASEGT. This CDR3 has 12 amino acids. The CDR3 is CASKDPGDTQYF. CDR3 bases: TGTGCCAGCAAAGACCCGGGAGATACGCAGTATTTT.

The chain uses TRBV5-1 and TRBJ2-6, with TRBD2 matching over 7 bases. This CDR3 is 16 amino acids long. V was clipped by 5 bases and J by 2 bases; unmatched bases: 7. Germline V gene sequence: CDR1 SGHRS, CDR2 YFSETQ. The CDR3 region has the DNA TGCGCCAGCAGTTATTTGGGGGGGACTGGGGCCAACGTCCTGACTTTC. Translation: CASSYLGGTGANVLTF.

The CDR3 nucleotides read TGCGCCAGCAGCACGGACAGGGGACGGTCTAATGAAAAACTGTTTTTT. Its protein is CASSTDRGRSNEKLFF. The chain joins TRBV5-1 to TRBJ1-4, with 9 bases lining up with TRBD1. With V trimmed by 4 bases and J by 3 bases, 7 bases remained unmatched. Germline V gene sequence: CDR1 SGHRS, CDR2 YFSETQ. CDR3 length: 16 amino acids.

The chain is built from TRBV11-2 and TRBJ2-1; TRBD2 matches 7 bases. Trimming cost V 2 bases and J 4 bases; bases outside gene matches: 5. Germline-derived CDR1 and CDR2 are SGHAT and FQNNGV. This CDR3 is 15 amino acids long. The CDR3 DNA follows: TGTGCCAGCAGCTTACTGGGGGGGAGTTACAATGAGCAGTTCTTC. This gives the protein CASSLLGGSYNEQFF. The complete variable domain, with remaining parts taken from reference TRBV11-2 and TRBJ2-1, reads EAGVAQSPRYKIIEKRQSVAFWCNPISGHATLYWYQQILGQGPKLLIQFQNNGVVDDSQLPKDRFSAERLKGVDSTLKIQPAKLEDSAVYLCASSLLGGSYNEQFFGPGTRLTVL.

This chain uses TRBV19 with TRBJ2-3, with a tentative D call TRBD2 (6 bases). V lost 6 bases, J lost 2 bases, and 21 bases lay in between. The V gene's germline CDR1 is LNHDA and CDR2 SQIVND (reference sequence). This CDR3 is 17 amino acids long. CDR3 in amino acids: CASRSEGTTATTDTQYF. CDR3 sequence (DNA): TGTGCCAGTAGATCGGAGGGGACCACAGCCACCACAGATACGCAGTATTTT.

The chain combines TRBV13 with TRBJ2-1, with TRBD1 identical over 7 bases. The CDR3 is 16 amino acids. Germline assignment: CDR1 PRHDT and CDR2 FYEKMQ (reference sequence). Trimming cost V 1 base and J 0 bases; bases outside gene matches: 3. CDR3 DNA: TGTGCCAGCAGCTTAGCGGGACAGAGCTCCTACAATGAGCAGTTCTTC. As protein: CASSLAGQSSYNEQFF.

CDR3 DNA sequence: TGTGCCAGTAGTATCCAGGACAGGAGCTCCTACGAGCAGTACTTC. Translation gives CASSIQDRSSYEQYF. V is TRBV19 and J is TRBJ2-7; TRBD1 agrees at 7 bases. The germline V gene encodes CDR1 LNHDA and CDR2 SQIVND (reference sequence). The CDR3 runs 15 residues. Germline trimming cut 3 bases from V and 0 bases from J; bases unmatched to any gene: 5.

This rearrangement joins TRBV19 to TRBJ2-5; TRBD1 matches at 9 bases. TRBJ2-7 explains the end of the DNA better; the J call may be wrong. The CDR3 runs to 13 residues. Germline V gene data show CDR1 as LNHDA and CDR2 as SQIVND (reference sequence). As DNA, the CDR3 is TGTGCCAGTAGTCGGACAGGGGACTACGAGCAGTACTTC. It yields the protein CASSRTGDYEQYF.

The rearrangement links TRBV6-5 to TRBJ2-3; 9 bases fit TRBD2. Losses at the gene ends were 6 bases for V and 2 bases for J; bases not matched to a gene: 6. Germline CDR1 MNHEY, CDR2 SVGAGI. This CDR3 is 15 amino acids long. CDR3 nucleotides: TGTGCCAGCAGGGCAGCGGGGGGTTCCACAGATACGCAGTATTTT. Translating gives CASRAAGGSTDTQYF.

The V and J genes are TRBV7-9 and TRBJ1-5; tentative D call: TRBD1 (5 bases). Trimming stripped 11 bases from V and 2 bases from J, with 10 bases between. CDR1 and CDR2 (germline): SEHNR, FQNEAQ (reference sequence). CDR3 size: 12 residues. The CDR3 region has the DNA TGTGCCGGGGGGATGGGCAATCAGCCCCAGCATTTT. Amino acid sequence: CAGGMGNQPQHF. The complete variable domain, with remaining parts taken from reference TRBV7-9 and TRBJ1-5, reads DTGVSQNPRHKITKRGQNVTFRCDPISEHNRLYWYRQTLGQGPEFLTYFQNEAQLEKSRLLSDRFSAERPKGSFSTLEIQRTEQGDSAMYLCAGGMGNQPQHFGDGTRLSIL.

The chain couples TRBV4-1 to TRBJ2-2; D may be TRBD1 (6 bases). The CDR3 extends over 14 amino acids. CDR1 and CDR2 from the germline V gene are MGHRA and YSYEKL. V was pared by 7 bases and J by 0 bases, with 9 bases between. CDR3 amino acids: CASKWTANTGELFF. Here the CDR3 DNA reads TGCGCCAGCAAGTGGACAGCGAACACCGGGGAGCTGTTTTTT.

V gene TRBV21-1 combines with J gene TRBJ2-1; the table names TRBD1, a call not compared with the DNA. TRBV21-1 is deemed a pseudogene. This CDR3 comprises 15 residues. The CDR3 spells CASIAQGAAYNEQFF. The CDR3 region has the DNA TGTGCCAGCATCGCACAGGGGGCGGCCTACAATGAGCAGTTCTTC.

The chain joins TRBV13 to TRBJ2-7; possible D gene TRBD1, 6 bases. The CDR3 length is 14 residues. Germline-derived CDR1 and CDR2 are PRHDT and FYEKMQ (reference sequence). Trimming shortened V by 2 bases and J by 1 base, and 9 bases separated the two germline ends. The CDR3 here is CASSLRTASYEQYF. CDR3 nucleotide sequence: TGTGCCAGCAGCTTAAGGACAGCGTCCTACGAGCAGTACTTC. Complete variable domain (other parts from reference TRBV13 and TRBJ2-7): AAGVIQSPRHLIKEKRETATLKCYPIPRHDTVYWYQQGPGQDPQFLISFYEKMQSDKGSIPDRFSAQQFSDYHSELNMSSLELGDSALYFCASSLRTASYEQYFGPGTRLTVT.

The chain links TRBV4-3 to TRBJ1-5; D gene uncertain. Germline loops: CDR1 LGHNA, CDR2 YSLEER. The V end was cut by 4 bases, the J end by 2 bases, with 6 bases between. The CDR3 loop spans 13 amino acids. This CDR3 is CASSRAGNQPQHF. The CDR3, as DNA: TGCGCCAGCAGCCGGGCCGGCAATCAGCCCCAGCATTTT.

The chain joins TRBV5-1 to TRBJ2-5, with 12 nucleotides matching TRBD2. Looked up from germline, CDR1 is SGHRS and CDR2 is YFSETQ. CDR3 length: 15 amino acids. Trimming at V came to 4 bases and at J to 4 bases, leaving 5 bases not matched to a gene. In nucleotides, the CDR3 is TGCGCCAGCAGCCCAGGACTAGCGGGGAGAGAGACCCAGTACTTC. It specifies CASSPGLAGRETQYF.

This sequence joins TRBV30 and TRBJ1-1; D unclear. V gave up 4 bases and J gave up 1 base, with 10 bases separating them. In germline, CDR1 is GTSNPN, CDR2 SVGIG (reference sequence). This CDR3 region has 13 residues. CDR3 sequence reads: CAWIGAGNTEAFF. The CDR3, as DNA: TGTGCCTGGATTGGCGCAGGGAACACTGAAGCTTTCTTT.